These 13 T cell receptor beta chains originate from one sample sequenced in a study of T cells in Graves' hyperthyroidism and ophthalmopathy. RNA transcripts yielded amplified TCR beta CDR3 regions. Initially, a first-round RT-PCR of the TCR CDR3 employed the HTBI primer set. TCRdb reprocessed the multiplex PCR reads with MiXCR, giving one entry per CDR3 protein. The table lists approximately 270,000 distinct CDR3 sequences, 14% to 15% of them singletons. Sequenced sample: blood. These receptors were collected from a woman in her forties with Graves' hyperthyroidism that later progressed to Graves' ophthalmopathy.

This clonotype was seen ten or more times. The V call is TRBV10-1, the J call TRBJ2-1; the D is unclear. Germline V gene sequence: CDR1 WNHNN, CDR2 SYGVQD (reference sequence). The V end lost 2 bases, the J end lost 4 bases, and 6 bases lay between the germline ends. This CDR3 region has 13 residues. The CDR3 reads CASSEGVYNEQFF. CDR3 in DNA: TGCGCCAGCAGTGAGGGGGTTTACAATGAGCAGTTCTTC.

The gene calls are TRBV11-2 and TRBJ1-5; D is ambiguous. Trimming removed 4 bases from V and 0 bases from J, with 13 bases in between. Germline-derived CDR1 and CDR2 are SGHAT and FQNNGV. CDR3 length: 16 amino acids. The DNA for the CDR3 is TGTGCCAGCAGCTCCTCTAGGACTTATAGCAATCAGCCCCAGCATTTT. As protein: CASSSSRTYSNQPQHF.

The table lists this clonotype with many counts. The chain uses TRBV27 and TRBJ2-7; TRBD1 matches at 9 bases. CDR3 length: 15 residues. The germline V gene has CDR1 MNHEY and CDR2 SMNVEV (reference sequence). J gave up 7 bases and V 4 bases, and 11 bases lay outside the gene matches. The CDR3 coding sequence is TGTGCCAGCAGTTCCCCCGGGACAGGGAATAGGGAGCAGTACTTC. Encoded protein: CASSSPGTGNREQYF.

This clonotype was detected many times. CDR3 region: CASSLLAGRAGELFF. CDR3 sequence (DNA): TGTGCCAGCAGCCTACTAGCGGGAAGGGCCGGGGAGCTGTTTTTT. J is TRBJ2-2 and V is TRBV12-3 or TRBV12-4; 10 nucleotides match TRBD2. The CDR3 totals 15 residues. Trimming cost V 6 bases and J 6 bases; bases outside gene matches: 7.

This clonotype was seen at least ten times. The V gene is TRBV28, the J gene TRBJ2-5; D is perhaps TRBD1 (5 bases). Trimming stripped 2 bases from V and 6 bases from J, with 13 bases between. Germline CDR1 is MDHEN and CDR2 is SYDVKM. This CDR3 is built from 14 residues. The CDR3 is CASSLSPGLKTQYF. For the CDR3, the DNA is TGTGCCAGCAGTTTAAGTCCAGGGCTGAAGACCCAGTACTTC.

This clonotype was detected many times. The CDR3 reads CASSFRDPIYNEQFF. DNA of the CDR3: TGTGCCAGCAGCTTCCGGGATCCCATCTACAATGAGCAGTTCTTC. The V and J genes are TRBV5-5 and TRBJ2-1; weak D call: TRBD2 (5 bases). This CDR3 spans 15 amino acids. Germline V gene sequence: CDR1 SGHKS, CDR2 YYEKEE (reference sequence). Trimming pared 2 bases from V and 3 bases from J, leaving 12 bases between.

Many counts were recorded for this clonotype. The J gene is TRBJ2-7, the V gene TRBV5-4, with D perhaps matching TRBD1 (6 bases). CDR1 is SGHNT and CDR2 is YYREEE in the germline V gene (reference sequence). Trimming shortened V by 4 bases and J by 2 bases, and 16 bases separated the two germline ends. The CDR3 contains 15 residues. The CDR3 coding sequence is TGTGCCAGCAGCCCAAGGATGGGGGCTACCTACGAGCAGTACTTC. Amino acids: CASSPRMGATYEQYF.

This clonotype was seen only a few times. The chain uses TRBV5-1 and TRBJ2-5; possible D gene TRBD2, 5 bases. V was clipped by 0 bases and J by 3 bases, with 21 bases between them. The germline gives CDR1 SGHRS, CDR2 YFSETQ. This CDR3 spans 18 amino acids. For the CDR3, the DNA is TGCGCCAGCAGCTTGGGCGCCACTTTTTTGAGGGCGAAAGAGACCCAGTACTTC. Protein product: CASSLGATFLRAKETQYF.

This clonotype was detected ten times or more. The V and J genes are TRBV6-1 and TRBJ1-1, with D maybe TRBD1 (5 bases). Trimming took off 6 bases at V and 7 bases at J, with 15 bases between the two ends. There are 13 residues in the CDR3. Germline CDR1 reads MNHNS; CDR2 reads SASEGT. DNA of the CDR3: TGTGCCAGCAGAGACCGGGACCGCAATGAAGCTTTCTTT. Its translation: CASRDRDRNEAFF.

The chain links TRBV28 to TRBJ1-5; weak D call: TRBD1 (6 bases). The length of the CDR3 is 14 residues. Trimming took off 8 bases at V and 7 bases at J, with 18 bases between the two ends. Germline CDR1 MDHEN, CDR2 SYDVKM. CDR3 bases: TGTGCCAGCCGTAGCCAACAGGGTGACCAGCCCCAGCATTTT. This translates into CASRSQQGDQPQHF. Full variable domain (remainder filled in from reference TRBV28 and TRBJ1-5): DVKVTQSSRYLVKRTGEKVFLECVQDMDHENMFWYRQDPGLGLRLIYFSYDVKMKEKGDIPEGYSVSREKKERFSLILESASTNQTSMYLCASRSQQGDQPQHFGDGTRLSIL.

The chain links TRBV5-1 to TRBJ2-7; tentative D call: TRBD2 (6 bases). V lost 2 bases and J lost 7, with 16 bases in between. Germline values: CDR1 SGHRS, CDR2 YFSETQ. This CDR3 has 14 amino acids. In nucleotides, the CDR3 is TGCGCCAGCAGCTTTGGACCCACTGGGAGGGAGCAGTACTTC. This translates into CASSFGPTGREQYF.

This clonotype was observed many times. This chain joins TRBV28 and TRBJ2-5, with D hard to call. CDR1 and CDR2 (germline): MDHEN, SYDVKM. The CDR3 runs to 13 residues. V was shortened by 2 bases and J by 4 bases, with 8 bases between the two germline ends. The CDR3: CASSLILSETQYF. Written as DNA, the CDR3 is TGTGCCAGCAGTTTAATTCTTTCAGAGACCCAGTACTTC.

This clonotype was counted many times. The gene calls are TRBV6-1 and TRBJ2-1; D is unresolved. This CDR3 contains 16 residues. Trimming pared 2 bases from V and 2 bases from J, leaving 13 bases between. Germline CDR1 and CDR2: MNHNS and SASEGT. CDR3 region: CASSELRVLPYNEQFF. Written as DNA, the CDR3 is TGTGCCAGCAGTGAATTAAGGGTGTTACCCTACAATGAGCAGTTCTTC.